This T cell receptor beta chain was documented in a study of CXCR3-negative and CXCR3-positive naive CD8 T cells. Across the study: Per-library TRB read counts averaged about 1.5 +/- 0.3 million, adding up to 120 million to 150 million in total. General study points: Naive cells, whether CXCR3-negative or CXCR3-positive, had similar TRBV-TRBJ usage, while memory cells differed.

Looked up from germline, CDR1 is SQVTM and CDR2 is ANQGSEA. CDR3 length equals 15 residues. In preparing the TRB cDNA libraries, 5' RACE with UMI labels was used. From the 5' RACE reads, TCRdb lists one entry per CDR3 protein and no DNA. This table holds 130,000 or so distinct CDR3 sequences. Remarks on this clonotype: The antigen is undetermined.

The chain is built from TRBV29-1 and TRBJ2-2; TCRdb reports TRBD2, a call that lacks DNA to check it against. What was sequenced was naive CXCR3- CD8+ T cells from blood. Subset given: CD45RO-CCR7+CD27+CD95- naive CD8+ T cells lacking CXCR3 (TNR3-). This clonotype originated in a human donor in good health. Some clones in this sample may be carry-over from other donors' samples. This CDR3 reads CSVVGSSGNTGELFF.